This is a list of T cell receptor beta chains from one sample in a study of human T cells and chemical hapten exposure. TCRdb processed the RACE reads anew with MiXCR; each CDR3 protein has one entry. This sample has more than 100,000 distinct CDR3 sequences, with around 11% found just once. The sequencing here drew on whole blood, taken in connection with sensitization to the hapten diphenylcyclopropenone (DPC). These receptors were collected from a woman aged 50 to 60 with alopecia areata. Some clones in this sample may be carry-over from other donors' samples. The CDR3 runs from the conserved cysteine through the conserved F or W. The order of the fields is J gene, V gene, D gene, clone size, CDR3 DNA, CDR3 protein. The D gene is left open where the match is weak. Some rows mark clone size as missing; the rest say once, few, many or name a class of expanded clone.

j_gene: TRBJ1-2
v_gene: TRBV5-1
d_gene: TRBD1
abundance: -
CDR3nt: TGCGCCAGCCGGACAGGGGGCTATGGCTACACCTTC
CDR3aa: CASRTGGYGYTF

j_gene: TRBJ2-7
v_gene: TRBV28
d_gene: -
abundance: few
CDR3nt: TGTGCCAGCAGTTTGGGTCTCGGAAACTCCTACGAGCAGTACTTC
CDR3aa: CASSLGLGNSYEQYF

j_gene: TRBJ2-7
v_gene: TRBV29-1
d_gene: TRBD2
abundance: -
CDR3nt: TGCAGCGTTGTTCGGGGGGGTGCTTACTACGAGCAGTACTTC
CDR3aa: CSVVRGGAYYEQYF

j_gene: TRBJ1-5
v_gene: TRBV5-6
d_gene: -
abundance: few
CDR3nt: TGTGCCAGCAGCTTGGGAGGGACCCAGCCCCAGCATTTT
CDR3aa: CASSLGGTQPQHF

j_gene: TRBJ2-7
v_gene: TRBV10-3
d_gene: -
abundance: few
CDR3nt: TGTGCCATCAGTGAGGTGAGCTACGAGCAGTACTTC
CDR3aa: CAISEVSYEQYF

j_gene: TRBJ1-1
v_gene: TRBV12-2
d_gene: -
abundance: few
CDR3nt: TGTGCAAGTCGCTTGGGGAGGGGGGCCCACACTGAAGCTTTCTTT
CDR3aa: CASRLGRGAHTEAFF

j_gene: TRBJ1-5
v_gene: TRBV15
d_gene: -
abundance: -
CDR3nt: TGTGCCACCGGCGGAAGGGGCAATCAGCCCCAGCATTTT
CDR3aa: CATGGRGNQPQHF

j_gene: TRBJ2-7
v_gene: TRBV7-8
d_gene: -
abundance: -
CDR3nt: TGTGCCAGCAGCGCCCAGCAGCGGGCCTACGAGCAGTACTTC
CDR3aa: CASSAQQRAYEQYF

j_gene: TRBJ1-5
v_gene: TRBV7-2
d_gene: -
abundance: -
CDR3nt: TGTGCCAGCAGCTTTTTGGGGGCGGCGGGCAATCAGCCCCAGCATTTT
CDR3aa: CASSFLGAAGNQPQHF

j_gene: TRBJ2-1
v_gene: TRBV28
d_gene: -
abundance: -
CDR3nt: TGTGCCAGCAGTTTGGGGCAGTCCCAAAATTATGAGCAGTTCTTC
CDR3aa: CASSLGQSQNYEQFF

j_gene: TRBJ2-7
v_gene: TRBV3-1
d_gene: -
abundance: many
CDR3nt: TGTGCCAGCAGCCAAGATCACCGGGGGGAGCAGTACTTC
CDR3aa: CASSQDHRGEQYF

j_gene: TRBJ2-1
v_gene: TRBV20-1
d_gene: TRBD2
abundance: many
CDR3nt: TGCAGGGCCGGGACTAGCGCATACAATGAGCAGTTCTTC
CDR3aa: CRAGTSAYNEQFF

j_gene: TRBJ2-3
v_gene: TRBV20-1
d_gene: -
abundance: few
CDR3nt: TGCAGTGCTAGACGGACAGCCACAGATACGCAGTATTTT
CDR3aa: CSARRTATDTQYF

j_gene: TRBJ2-3
v_gene: TRBV29-1
d_gene: -
abundance: many
CDR3nt: TGCAGCGTTTGGGGGCCAGATACGCAGTATTTT
CDR3aa: CSVWGPDTQYF

j_gene: TRBJ1-1
v_gene: TRBV29-1
d_gene: -
abundance: -
CDR3nt: TGCAGCGTTGCAGGGGTTAACACTGAAGCTTTCTTT
CDR3aa: CSVAGVNTEAFF

j_gene: TRBJ1-1
v_gene: TRBV12-3/TRBV12-4
d_gene: -
abundance: few
CDR3nt: TGTGCCACCACAACCCCCGGGGGGGCGAACACTGAAGCTTTCTTT
CDR3aa: CATTTPGGANTEAFF

j_gene: TRBJ1-5
v_gene: TRBV2
d_gene: TRBD1
abundance: -
CDR3nt: TGTGCCAGCAGTGAAAACAGGGGGCAAGAGCCCCAGCATTTT
CDR3aa: CASSENRGQEPQHF

j_gene: TRBJ2-6
v_gene: TRBV21-1
d_gene: -
abundance: -
CDR3nt: TGTGCCAGCGCAAGGTTTGAGTCTGGGGCCAACGTCCTGACTTTC
CDR3aa: CASARFESGANVLTF

j_gene: TRBJ2-1
v_gene: TRBV14
d_gene: TRBD2
abundance: few
CDR3nt: TGTGCCAGCAGCCCCGGACTAGCGTCTTACTACAATGAGCAGTTCTTC
CDR3aa: CASSPGLASYYNEQFF

j_gene: TRBJ1-1
v_gene: TRBV10-2
d_gene: -
abundance: -
CDR3nt: TGCGCCAGCAGTCAAGGGTGTTTTACTGAAGCTTTCTTT
CDR3aa: CASSQGCFTEAFF

j_gene: TRBJ2-5
v_gene: TRBV3-1
d_gene: -
abundance: few
CDR3nt: TGTGCCAGCAGCCCCGGACTAATTCAAGAGACCCAGTACTTC
CDR3aa: CASSPGLIQETQYF

j_gene: TRBJ2-3
v_gene: TRBV7-2
d_gene: TRBD1
abundance: -
CDR3nt: TGTGCCAGCAGCTTCCAGGGGGCAACCAGCACAGATACGCAGTATTTT
CDR3aa: CASSFQGATSTDTQYF

j_gene: TRBJ2-5
v_gene: TRBV7-2
d_gene: -
abundance: many
CDR3nt: TGTGCCAGCAGCTTAGCGATCGGGTTCTGGGAGACCCAGTACTTC
CDR3aa: CASSLAIGFWETQYF

j_gene: TRBJ2-1
v_gene: TRBV20-1
d_gene: TRBD1
abundance: few
CDR3nt: TGCAGTGCGACGACAGGGGGAAATGAGCAGTTCTTC
CDR3aa: CSATTGGNEQFF

j_gene: TRBJ1-1
v_gene: TRBV10-3
d_gene: TRBD1
abundance: -
CDR3nt: TGTGCCATCAGTGAGGGGGACAGTAAACCGAACACTGAAGCTTTCTTT
CDR3aa: CAISEGDSKPNTEAFF

j_gene: TRBJ2-1
v_gene: TRBV6-5
d_gene: -
abundance: many
CDR3nt: TGTGCCAGCAGTTATGTGAGTGGGGTGAATGAGCAGTTCTTC
CDR3aa: CASSYVSGVNEQFF

j_gene: TRBJ2-5
v_gene: TRBV6-5
d_gene: TRBD2
abundance: -
CDR3nt: TGTGCCAGCAGGAATAGCGGGACCGGAGAGACCCAGTACTTC
CDR3aa: CASRNSGTGETQYF

j_gene: TRBJ2-7
v_gene: TRBV20-1
d_gene: TRBD2
abundance: many
CDR3nt: TGCAGTGCTAAAACTAGCGGGAGGGCCCTAGACGAGCAGTACTTC
CDR3aa: CSAKTSGRALDEQYF

j_gene: TRBJ2-5
v_gene: TRBV12-3/TRBV12-4
d_gene: -
abundance: few
CDR3nt: TGTGCCAGCAGTTTCCCGGGGGTAGAGACCCAGTACTTC
CDR3aa: CASSFPGVETQYF

j_gene: TRBJ2-1
v_gene: TRBV6-2/TRBV6-3
d_gene: -
abundance: -
CDR3nt: TGTGCCAGCAGTTACAGTATTACAGTGTCCGATCGAGATGAGCAGTTCTTC
CDR3aa: CASSYSITVSDRDEQFF

j_gene: TRBJ2-1
v_gene: TRBV2
d_gene: -
abundance: many
CDR3nt: TGTGCCAGCAGTGTTCGGGGGCCCCCCTACAATGAGCAGTTCTTC
CDR3aa: CASSVRGPPYNEQFF

j_gene: TRBJ2-7
v_gene: TRBV20-1
d_gene: TRBD1
abundance: many
CDR3nt: TGCAGTGCCGGGACAGGGTATGAGCAGTACTTC
CDR3aa: CSAGTGYEQYF

j_gene: TRBJ1-4
v_gene: TRBV29-1
d_gene: TRBD1
abundance: -
CDR3nt: TGCAGCGTTGACCCCGGGACAGGGGGAGAAAAACTGTTTTTT
CDR3aa: CSVDPGTGGEKLFF

j_gene: TRBJ2-1
v_gene: TRBV27
d_gene: TRBD2
abundance: few
CDR3nt: TGTGCCAGCACTTTTAGCGGGGGGGCCTTTTACGGAGCTGAGCAGTTCTTC
CDR3aa: CASTFSGGAFYGAEQFF

j_gene: TRBJ2-3
v_gene: TRBV5-1
d_gene: TRBD2
abundance: many
CDR3nt: TGCGCCAGCAGCTCGATTGGGGGGGGCACAGATACGCAGTATTTT
CDR3aa: CASSSIGGGTDTQYF

j_gene: TRBJ1-1
v_gene: TRBV20-1
d_gene: -
abundance: -
CDR3nt: TGCAGTGCTAGAAGTGGCCAGAGTAAGAACACTGAAGCTTTCTTT
CDR3aa: CSARSGQSKNTEAFF

j_gene: TRBJ1-1
v_gene: TRBV29-1
d_gene: -
abundance: -
CDR3nt: TGCAGCGGGGGCGGTCGGAACACTGAAGCTTTCTTT
CDR3aa: CSGGGRNTEAFF

j_gene: TRBJ2-3
v_gene: TRBV9
d_gene: -
abundance: few
CDR3nt: TGTGCCAGCAGCGTAGCCACCCGCACAGATACGCAGTATTTT
CDR3aa: CASSVATRTDTQYF

j_gene: TRBJ2-7
v_gene: TRBV29-1
d_gene: -
abundance: -
CDR3nt: TGCAGCGCGGAGGGGCCGTCCTACGAGCAGTACTTC
CDR3aa: CSAEGPSYEQYF

j_gene: TRBJ1-5
v_gene: TRBV20-1
d_gene: -
abundance: few
CDR3nt: TGCAGTGCTAGAGGCGTAGAAAACCAGCATTTT
CDR3aa: CSARGVENQHF

j_gene: TRBJ1-1
v_gene: TRBV7-2
d_gene: -
abundance: -
CDR3nt: TGTGCCAGCAGCTTAGTGCCAGGGGACACTGAAGCTTTCTTT
CDR3aa: CASSLVPGDTEAFF

j_gene: TRBJ2-3
v_gene: TRBV24-1
d_gene: -
abundance: few
CDR3nt: TGTGCCACCAGTGGTGGGAGCACAGATACGCAGTATTTT
CDR3aa: CATSGGSTDTQYF

j_gene: TRBJ2-7
v_gene: TRBV12-3/TRBV12-4
d_gene: TRBD1
abundance: few
CDR3nt: TGTGCCAGCAGCCGGGACAGGCCCTACGAGCAGTACTTC
CDR3aa: CASSRDRPYEQYF